The 32 T cell receptor beta chains listed next were all sequenced from one sample in a study of tissue T cells after allogeneic stem cell transplantation. Time point reported: mouse harvest day 7 after allogeneic transplant. Mouse grafts combined 10^7 T-cell-depleted bone marrow cells with 10^6 splenic CD5+ T cells. Using immunoSEQ multiplex PCR, the repertoire was profiled, and TCRdb retains in-frame clones only, with some absent. The sample records 2,900 or so clones, 52% being singletons. Material: spleen. The receptors originated from a female BALB/c mouse given C57BL/6 T cells with graft-versus-host disease after an allogeneic hematopoietic cell transplant.

This clone was seen only a few times. The genes are named according to mouse. The read falls 1 residue short of the CDR3 end, and the missing part is taken from the germline J gene. The chain is built from TRBV13-3 and TRBJ2-2; D is uncertain. This CDR3 spans 12 amino acids. Germline V gene data show CDR1 as NNHDY and CDR2 as SYVADS. V was pared by 1 base and J by 2 bases, with 0 bases between. CDR3 DNA (partial): TGTGCCAGCAGTGATAACACCGGGCAGCTCTAC. This gives the protein CASSDNTGQLY. The whole CDR3 protein reads CASSDNTGQLYF.

As to this clone: Gene names are the mouse ones. The read finishes 1 residue shy of the CDR3 end, and the germline J gene is used to complete it. This chain links TRBV5 with TRBJ2-2; TRBD2 aligns across 13 bases. Germline CDR1 is LGHNA and CDR2 is YNLKQL (reference sequence). J was trimmed by 3 bases and V by 4 bases; bases with no gene match: 2. The CDR3 is made up of 16 amino acids. The CDR3 here is CASSLGLGGHTGQLYF. CDR3 DNA, as far as it was read: TGTGCCAGCAGCCTCGGACTGGGGGGGCACACCGGGCAGCTCTAC.

A few counts support this clone. All gene names here are mouse names. The read is 1 residue too short to cover the CDR3 end, so that end is filled in from the germline J gene. This chain links TRBV2 with TRBJ2-7, with 10 bases matching TRBD1. The CDR3 spans 14 residues. CDR1 is LGHNA, CDR2 YSYQKL, per germline. J was trimmed by 6 bases and V by 0 bases; bases with no gene match: 2. The covered CDR3 bases are TGTGCCAGCAGCCAAGAGGGGACAGGGGTTGAACAGTAC. Translated: CASSQEGTGVEQY. The full CDR3 reads CASSQEGTGVEQYF.

On this clone itself: Gene and germline names: mouse. The read halts 1 residue ahead of the CDR3 end, with the missing end drawn from the germline J gene. The chain employs TRBV26 and TRBJ1-4; TRBD1 matches 9 bases. The ends lost 6 bases at V and 3 bases at J; junction bases unmatched: 5. The CDR3 contains 15 residues. The germline V gene encodes CDR1 KGHPV and CDR2 FQNQEV (reference sequence). The CDR3 spells CASSRGTGTNERLFF. The DNA read from the CDR3 is TGTGCCAGCAGCCGCGGGACAGGGACCAACGAAAGATTATTT.

With regard to this clone: The genes and germline here are from mouse. The CDR3 bases that were read are TGTGCCAGCGGGACAGCAAACACCGGGCAGCTCTAC. It specifies CASGTANTGQLY. The whole CDR3 reads CASGTANTGQLYF. J is TRBJ2-2 and V is TRBV13-1, with 7 bases lining up with TRBD1. The read gets to within 1 residue of the CDR3 end, and the germline J gene fills in the rest. The length of the CDR3 is 13 residues. The germline V gene encodes CDR1 NSHNY and CDR2 SYGAGN. J lost 0 bases, V lost 7 bases, and 0 bases had no gene match.

As to this clone: The listed genes are named as in mouse. The read is 1 residue too short to cover the CDR3 end, so that end is filled in from the germline J gene. V and J are TRBV13-1 and TRBJ2-5; a possible D gene is TRBD2 (5 bases). The CDR3 runs 14 residues. With 0 bases removed from V and 2 bases from J, the gap between germline ends came to 7 bases. Germline V lookup: CDR1 NSHNY, CDR2 SYGAGN. The covered CDR3 bases are TGTGCCAGCAGTGATGTGGGGTTCCAAGACACCCAGTAC. It is translated as CASSDVGFQDTQY. The entire CDR3 is CASSDVGFQDTQYF.

As to this clone: Germline and genes here are mouse. The CDR3 end falls 1 residue outside the read, so it is completed with the germline J gene. The gene calls are TRBV16 and TRBJ2-3; no reliable D call. Trimming left V 5 bases short and J 0 bases short, with 6 bases between. The CDR3 has 13 residues. Germline-derived CDR1 and CDR2 are SGHSA and FRNQAP. Incomplete CDR3 DNA: TGTGCAAGCAGCCCGGCTAGTGCAGAAACGCTGTAT. Its protein product is CASSPASAETLY. The complete CDR3 sequence is CASSPASAETLYF.

A remark on this clone: Gene names denote mouse genes. CDR3 DNA (partial): TGTGCCAGCAGCCAAGAGGTCACCGGGCAGCTCTAC. Protein product: CASSQEVTGQLY. Given in full, the CDR3 is CASSQEVTGQLYF. The J gene is TRBJ2-2, the V gene TRBV5; D uncertain. The CDR3 end falls 1 residue outside the read, so it is completed with the germline J gene. The CDR3 extends over 13 amino acids. CDR1 and CDR2 (germline): LGHNA, YNLKQL (reference sequence). Trimming pared 0 bases from V and 4 bases from J, leaving 3 bases between.

Turning to this clone: Gene names and germline refer to mouse. Read sequence stops 1 residue before the CDR3 end, and the germline J gene provides the missing end. This chain joins TRBV3 and TRBJ2-5, with TRBD2 identical over 7 bases. Trimming took 0 bases from V and 3 from J; bases not matched to a gene: 0. The germline V gene encodes CDR1 SNHLY and CDR2 FYNGKV (reference sequence). This CDR3 is 14 amino acids long. The sequenced part of the CDR3 DNA is TGTGCCAGCAGCTTAGCTGGGGGGCAAGACACCCAGTAC. This gives the protein CASSLAGGQDTQY. The CDR3 in its entirety is CASSLAGGQDTQYF. Looking up the rest from reference TRBV3 and TRBJ2-5 gives the full variable domain: GPKVLQIPSHQIIDMGQMVTLNCDPVSNHLYFYWYKQILGQQMEFLVNFYNGKVMEKSKLFKDQFSVERPDGSYFTLKIQPTALEDSAVYFCASSLAGGQDTQYFGPGTRLLVL.

Points on this clone: Each gene name is a mouse one. The read ends 1 residue shy of where the CDR3 ends; the end is completed using the germline J gene. V usage is TRBV13-3 and J usage is TRBJ2-2; TRBD1 matches at 8 bases. V lost 1 base, J lost 4 bases, and 3 bases stayed unmatched. Germline-derived CDR1 and CDR2 are NNHDY and SYVADS. The CDR3 spans 15 residues. The part of the CDR3 DNA that was read is TGTGCCAGCAGTGATCAGGGGGCTGGCACCGGGCAGCTCTAC. This encodes CASSDQGAGTGQLY. The CDR3 in its entirety is CASSDQGAGTGQLYF.

Note on this clone: Gene names and germline refer to mouse. The read ends 1 residue before the CDR3 terminus; that terminus is restored from the germline J gene. J is TRBJ1-3 and V is TRBV14, with a tentative D call TRBD1 (6 bases). The CDR3 runs 14 residues. Trimming cost V 2 bases and J 2 bases, with 8 bases left between them. The germline V gene encodes CDR1 SGHDT and CDR2 FRDEAV. The CDR3 DNA, read in part, is TGTGCCAGCAGTTTAGGGGGGGCTGGAAATACGCTCTAT. It specifies CASSLGGAGNTLY. The whole CDR3 protein is CASSLGGAGNTLYF.

This clone was seen more than once but under ten times. Mouse gene names apply. The read comes to an end 1 residue before the CDR3 does, leaving the germline J gene to fill in the end. V gene TRBV3 combines with J gene TRBJ2-7, with D perhaps assigned TRBD1 or TRBD2 (6 bases each). Germline V gene lookup returns CDR1 SNHLY and CDR2 FYNGKV (reference sequence). Trimming removed 1 base at V and 6 bases at J, with 7 bases between. The CDR3 has 12 amino acids. CDR3 DNA (partial): TGTGCCAGCAGCTTAGGGGGGCGTGAACAGTAC. It translates to CASSLGGREQY. The whole CDR3 region reads CASSLGGREQYF. Filled out from reference TRBV3 and TRBJ2-7, the complete variable domain reads GPKVLQIPSHQIIDMGQMVTLNCDPVSNHLYFYWYKQILGQQMEFLVNFYNGKVMEKSKLFKDQFSVERPDGSYFTLKIQPTALEDSAVYFCASSLGGREQYFGPGTRLTVL.

Turning to this clone: Genes and germline come from the mouse. The CDR3 extends 1 residue past the end of the read, so its final part is completed from the germline J gene. The J gene is TRBJ2-7, the V gene TRBV13-2; 12 nucleotides agree with TRBD2. V dropped 6 bases and J dropped 4; count of bases not matched to a gene: 2. CDR1 NNHNN and CDR2 SYGAGS come from the germline V gene (reference sequence). The CDR3 is made up of 13 amino acids. The CDR3 bases that were read are TGTGCCAGCGAGACTGGGGGGGCGTATGAACAGTAC. Protein: CASETGGAYEQY. In full, the CDR3 reads CASETGGAYEQYF.

As for this clone: Gene names follow the mouse nomenclature. Incomplete CDR3 DNA: TGTGCTAGCAGTGCAGAAACGCTGTAT. Its translation: CASSAETLY. The entire CDR3 protein is CASSAETLYF. The gene calls are TRBV29 and TRBJ2-3; D call uncertain. The read comes to an end 1 residue before the CDR3 does, leaving the germline J gene to fill in the end. Germline V gene sequence: CDR1 MSHET, CDR2 SYDVDS. The V gene lost 5 bases and the J gene lost 3 bases, with 0 bases spanning the gap. This CDR3 is built from 10 residues.

With regard to this clone: The genes are named according to mouse. The observed sequence ends 1 residue before the CDR3 terminus, with the missing tail filled in from the germline J gene. The genes are TRBV15 and TRBJ2-3; D unresolved. CDR3 size: 11 residues. Between the trimmed V and J ends, which lost 2 bases and 5 bases, there was a span of 2 bases. Germline V gives CDR1 SGHND, CDR2 FRSKSL. The sequenced part of the CDR3 DNA is TGTGCCAGCAGTTTAAAAGAAACGCTGTAT. It yields the protein CASSLKETLY. The full CDR3 is CASSLKETLYF. Full variable domain (missing parts from reference TRBV15 and TRBJ2-3): DAGVTQTPRHEVAEKGQTIILKCEPVSGHNDLFWYRQTKIQGLELLSYFRSKSLMEDGGAFKDRFKAEMLNSSFSTLKIQPTEPKDSAVYLCASSLKETLYFGSGTRLTVL.

This clone was counted a few times. Genes and germline come from the mouse. With the read ending 1 residue before the CDR3 end, the germline J gene is used to fill in that end. The chain employs TRBV2 and TRBJ2-3; D perhaps matches TRBD2 (6 bases). The V gene lost 1 base and the J gene lost 0 bases, with 8 bases spanning the gap. This CDR3 is 15 amino acids long. Germline V CDR1 and CDR2: LGHNA, YSYQKL. The CDR3: CASSQVGTSAETLYF. The sequenced part of the CDR3 DNA is TGTGCCAGCAGCCAAGTCGGGACTAGTGCAGAAACGCTGTAT.

Notes on this clone: Gene names and germline match the mouse. The read finishes 1 residue shy of the CDR3 end, and the germline J gene is used to complete it. The chain has TRBV3 and TRBJ2-7, with 7 bases that match TRBD1. CDR1 and CDR2 (germline): SNHLY, FYNGKV (reference sequence). The CDR3 runs 13 residues. V lost 4 bases to trimming and J lost 0 bases; unmatched junction nucleotides: 0. The CDR3 DNA, read in part, is TGTGCCAGCAGCTGGGACAGCTCCTATGAACAGTAC. Residues: CASSWDSSYEQY. The whole CDR3 sequence is CASSWDSSYEQYF.

This clone was counted only a few times. The listed genes are named as in mouse. The CDR3 DNA, read in part, is TGTGCCAGCAGCCGTATCGACTGGGGGGGATATGCTGAGCAGTTC. Residues: CASSRIDWGGYAEQF. The whole CDR3 sequence reads CASSRIDWGGYAEQFF. This chain joins TRBV26 and TRBJ2-1; 11 nucleotides match TRBD2. The CDR3 end falls 1 residue outside the read, so it is completed with the germline J gene. The ends lost 6 bases at V and 4 bases at J; junction bases unmatched: 8. In germline, CDR1 is KGHPV, CDR2 FQNQEV (reference sequence). The CDR3 runs 16 residues.

About this clone: Each gene name is a mouse one. The read ends 1 residue before the CDR3 terminus; that terminus is restored from the germline J gene. This chain connects TRBV24 to TRBJ2-3; D remains ambiguous. The V end was cut by 4 bases, the J end by 2 bases, with 7 bases between. Germline V CDR1 and CDR2: KGHTA, FRNEEI. The CDR3 length is 13 residues. CDR3 region: CASSPDNAETLYF. The DNA read from the CDR3 is TGTGCCAGCAGTCCTGACAATGCAGAAACGCTGTAT.

This clone was counted only a few times. Gene names are mouse gene names. The DNA read from the CDR3 is TGTGCCAGCAGCTACTGGGGGAATAACTATGCTGAGCAGTTC. Its protein product is CASSYWGNNYAEQF. The entire CDR3 sequence reads CASSYWGNNYAEQFF. The gene calls are TRBV4 and TRBJ2-1; 7 bases are a match to TRBD2. The read ends 1 residue early relative to the CDR3; the germline J gene fills the gap. Looked up from germline, CDR1 is LGHDT and CDR2 is YNNKQL (reference sequence). With 3 bases clipped from V and 0 bases from J, the junction kept 2 bases outside the gene matches. The CDR3 spans 15 residues.

Details on this clone: Any gene name here is a mouse gene name. From the germline J gene comes the end of the CDR3, since the read stops 1 residue before it. The V call is TRBV13-3, the J call TRBJ2-3; TRBD2 matches at 10 bases. The CDR3 is made up of 16 amino acids. Germline V gene data show CDR1 as NNHDY and CDR2 as SYVADS. After removal of 5 bases from V and 3 bases from J, the junction contained 9 bases not matched to a gene. CDR3 in amino acids: CASRLDWGEEAETLYF. The part of the CDR3 DNA that was read is TGTGCCAGCAGACTCGACTGGGGGGAGGAGGCAGAAACGCTGTAT.

In the case of this clone: Gene names denote mouse genes. The read ends 1 residue before the CDR3 terminus; that terminus is restored from the germline J gene. This chain uses TRBV13-1 with TRBJ2-4; D not certain. The germline gives CDR1 NSHNY, CDR2 SYGAGN. V shed 4 bases and J shed 0 bases, with 6 bases lying between them. This CDR3 spans 13 amino acids. The DNA read from the CDR3 is TGTGCCAGCAGTTACACAAGTCAAAACACCTTGTAC. Translated, it gives CASSYTSQNTLY. The CDR3 in its entirety is CASSYTSQNTLYF.

For this clone: Mouse germline and gene names are used. The CDR3 extends 1 residue past the end of the read, so its final part is completed from the germline J gene. The chain is built from TRBV16 and TRBJ1-1, with D unresolved. Germline loops: CDR1 SGHSA, CDR2 FRNQAP. V was trimmed by 0 bases and J by 1 base, leaving 3 bases between them. The CDR3 has 13 amino acids. Partial CDR3 DNA: TGTGCAAGCAGCTTAGACATAAACACAGAAGTCTTC. Translating it yields CASSLDINTEVF. In full, the CDR3 is CASSLDINTEVFF. Based on the CDR3 plus reference TRBV16 and TRBJ1-1, the full variable domain is NAGVIQTPRHKVTGKGQEATLWCEPISGHSAVFWYRQTIVQGLEFLTYFRNQAPIDDSGMPKERFSAQMPNQSHSTLKIQSTQPQDSAVYLCASSLDINTEVFFGKGTRLTVV.

Comment on this clone: Gene names are the mouse ones. The CDR3 goes on 1 residue after the read ends, and that part is filled in from the germline J gene. V usage is TRBV29 and J usage is TRBJ1-6; possibly TRBD1 for D (6 bases). TRBJ1-6 is an ORF for which the function is uncertain. Germline assignment: CDR1 MSHET and CDR2 SYDVDS. The CDR3 length is 15 residues. Trimming stripped 4 bases from V and 3 bases from J, with 10 bases between. Incomplete CDR3 DNA: TGTGCTAGCAGTTCAACAGGGTACTATAATTCGCCCCTCTAC. It codes for CASSSTGYYNSPLY. The full CDR3 reads CASSSTGYYNSPLYF.

By share of the sample, this clone is hyperexpanded. The listed genes are named as in mouse. Coverage ceases 1 residue before the CDR3 finishes, and the germline J gene fills in the end. The sample contains more than one DNA sequence encoding this CDR3. This sequence joins TRBV3 and TRBJ1-4, with 10 bases fitting TRBD1. This CDR3 is 15 amino acids long. Unmatched junction bases numbered 2, after V lost 4 bases and J lost 3 bases. Germline V lookup: CDR1 SNHLY, CDR2 FYNGKV (reference sequence). CDR3 sequence reads: CASSSGQGTNERLFF. The sequenced CDR3 bases are TGTGCCAGCAGCTCGGGACAGGGGACCAACGAAAGATTATTT. Full variable domain (missing parts from reference TRBV3 and TRBJ1-4): GPKVLQIPSHQIIDMGQMVTLNCDPVSNHLYFYWYKQILGQQMEFLVNFYNGKVMEKSKLFKDQFSVERPDGSYFTLKIQPTALEDSAVYFCASSSGQGTNERLFFGHGTKLSVL.

Details on this clone: Gene names are the mouse ones. The read comes to an end 1 residue before the CDR3 does, leaving the germline J gene to fill in the end. The chain joins TRBV15 to TRBJ2-7, with D uncertain. V was pared by 3 bases and J by 4 bases, with 7 bases between. From germline, CDR1 is SGHND and CDR2 FRSKSL. The CDR3 totals 12 residues. CDR3 protein: CASSFSRYEQYF. The part of the CDR3 DNA that was read is TGTGCCAGCAGTTTTAGCCGATATGAACAGTAC.

Of note for this clone: The gene names here belong to mouse. The CDR3 end is not reached by the read, which stops 1 residue before it; the germline J gene fills it in. The V gene is TRBV12-2, the J gene TRBJ2-5, with D perhaps TRBD1 or TRBD2 (5 bases each). Trimming pared 4 bases from V and 1 base from J, leaving 8 bases between. The CDR3 length is 13 residues. Germline CDR1 SGHLS, CDR2 HYDKME. The DNA read from the CDR3 is TGTGCCAGCTCCCGGGGGTACCAAGACACCCAGTAC. Amino acids: CASSRGYQDTQY. The CDR3 as a whole reads CASSRGYQDTQYF.

This clone has a single count. Each gene name is a mouse one. The CDR3 is cut off 1 residue early in the read; its end comes from the germline J gene. The V call is TRBV12-2, the J call TRBJ2-7; tentative D call: TRBD2 (7 bases). The V end lost 0 bases, the J end lost 9 bases, and 11 bases lay between the germline ends. CDR3 length equals 12 residues. The V gene's germline CDR1 is SGHLS and CDR2 HYDKME. The covered CDR3 bases are TGTGCCAGCTCTCTCCTGGGGGCGGGACAGTAC. Encoded protein: CASSLLGAGQY. The full-length CDR3 reads as CASSLLGAGQYF.

This clone has more than one count but fewer than ten. The genes are named according to mouse. The observed sequence ends 1 residue before the CDR3 terminus, with the missing tail filled in from the germline J gene. The chain recombines TRBV16 with TRBJ2-5; a possible D gene is TRBD1 (6 bases). Germline loops: CDR1 SGHSA, CDR2 FRNQAP. There are 15 residues in the CDR3. The germline V and J ends were trimmed by 0 bases and 2 bases, with 9 bases remaining between them. The CDR3 DNA, read in part, is TGTGCAAGCAGCTTAGATCCCAGGGGCCAAGACACCCAGTAC. Protein product: CASSLDPRGQDTQY. The CDR3 in full is CASSLDPRGQDTQYF.

As for this clone: The germline and genes are mouse ones. The CDR3 loop reads CASRRTGVGNTLYF. Partial CDR3 DNA: TGTGCAAGCAGACGCACAGGGGTCGGAAATACGCTCTAT. The chain links TRBV16 to TRBJ1-3; 7 bases map to TRBD1. The CDR3 goes on 1 residue after the read ends, and that part is filled in from the germline J gene. V dropped 6 bases and J dropped 4; count of bases not matched to a gene: 6. The CDR3 runs to 14 residues. The germline V gene encodes CDR1 SGHSA and CDR2 FRNQAP.

With regard to this clone: Mouse names are used for the genes. The read stops 1 residue short of the end of the CDR3; the missing end is completed from the germline J gene. This sequence joins TRBV17 and TRBJ2-5; D is perhaps TRBD1 or TRBD2 (6 bases each). The CDR3 extends over 14 amino acids. Looked up from germline, CDR1 is MNHDT and CDR2 is YYDKIL. Between the trimmed V and J ends, which lost 0 bases and 6 bases, there was a span of 10 bases. The sequenced part of the CDR3 DNA is TGTGCTAGCAGTAGAGAGGGGGCTAGGGACACCCAGTAC. Translated: CASSREGARDTQY. The entire CDR3 is CASSREGARDTQYF.

This clone occurred a few times. The genes and germline here are from mouse. With the read ending 1 residue before the CDR3 end, the germline J gene is used to fill in that end. The J gene is TRBJ2-7, the V gene TRBV14; tentatively, D is TRBD1 or TRBD2 (5 bases each). Germline loops: CDR1 SGHDT, CDR2 FRDEAV. V dropped 4 bases and J dropped 6 bases, with 8 bases sitting between them. The CDR3 contains 11 residues. The CDR3 protein is CASSPGTEQYF. The sequenced part of the CDR3 DNA is TGTGCCAGCAGTCCCGGGACTGAACAGTAC.